This T cell receptor (beta chain) was obtained from a study of blood T cells in healthy people across ages. Study-level points and caveats: Bulk PBMC profiling left naive and antigen-experienced comparisons inconclusive.

Germline V lookup: CDR1 DFQATT, CDR2 SNEGSKA (reference sequence). This CDR3 is built from 13 residues. About this clonotype: The target antigen is unknown. The junction departs from the called germline gene at one end, perhaps through a read error.

A minimum of 7 million PBMCs was isolated per sample. PCR was performed a second time for about 7 to 12 cycles using a sample-barcoded 5' primer and a J-beta primer mix. TCRdb reanalysed the 5' RACE reads using MiXCR and keeps one entry per CDR3 protein. The sample lists 1.5 million to 2 million distinct CDR3 sequences, about two fifths occurring once. Material: blood. The V and J genes are TRBV20-1 and TRBJ1-1; 7 bases are shared with TRBD1. This clonotype was obtained from a human donor in good health. The CDR3 coding sequence is TGCAGTGCTAGCGACAGGGAGGACACTGAGGCTTTCTTT. Amino acid sequence: CSASDREDTEAFF.